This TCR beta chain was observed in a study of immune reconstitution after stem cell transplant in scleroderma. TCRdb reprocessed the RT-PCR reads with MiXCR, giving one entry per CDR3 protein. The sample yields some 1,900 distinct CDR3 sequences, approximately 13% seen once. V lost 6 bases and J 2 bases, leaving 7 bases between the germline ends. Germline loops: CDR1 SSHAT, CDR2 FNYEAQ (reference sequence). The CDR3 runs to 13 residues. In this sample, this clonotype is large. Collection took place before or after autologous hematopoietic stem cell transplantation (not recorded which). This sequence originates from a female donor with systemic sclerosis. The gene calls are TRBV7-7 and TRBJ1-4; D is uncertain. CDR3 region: CASSLDTNEKLFF. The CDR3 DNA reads TGTGCCAGCAGTCTGGACACTAATGAAAAACTGTTTTTT.